The T cell receptor beta chain described here comes from a study of T cells after yellow fever vaccination. Study summary: For low cell numbers, libraries were made with SMART-Seq v4 Ultra Low Input.

This clonotype has only a few counts. As yet, its antigen is unknown. There are 13 residues in the CDR3. CDR1 is SQVTM, CDR2 ANQGSEA, per germline. Trimming took 0 bases from V and 8 from J, leaving 13 bases between them. Study-level results: Researchers cautioned that FACS-sorted repertoires could harbor abundant clonotypes contaminating from the bulk population.

UMIs and a universal primer site were added when TCR cDNA was made by 5'RACE template switching. One entry per CDR3 protein, called by TCRdb with MiXCR from the 5' RACE reads. The table has around 72,000 distinct CDR3 sequences, more than 5.5% seen once. The V and J genes are TRBV29-1 and TRBJ1-2, with D tentatively TRBD1 (5 bases). The source is a man aged 18 to 30 who received the YFV17D yellow fever vaccine. The starting material was CD8+ T cells sorted from PBMCs, obtained more than 8 days after the first yellow fever vaccination. CDR3 sequence (DNA): TGCAGCGTTGAAGATAGGGGCTATAGGGGCTACACCTTC. Amino acid sequence: CSVEDRGYRGYTF.